These T cell receptor beta chains were read from a single sample in a study of blood T cell repertoires in COVID-19. Some clones are missing from TCRdb's copy, which holds only in-frame ones; the method was immunoSEQ multiplex PCR. The sample carries 250,000 to 400,000 clones, about 91% recorded once. Sequencing was performed on peripheral blood. Source of these receptors: a young woman with COVID-19, enrolled during active disease. Each CDR3 is given with its conserved first and last residue. The D gene is left open where the match is weak. Clone size appears in some rows only: once, few, many, or a class for an expanded clone.

j_gene | d_gene | abundance | v_gene | CDR3nt | CDR3aa
TRBJ2-6 | TRBD2 | . | TRBV19 | TGTGCCAGTAGTATGAAGACTAGCGGGGGTCCCGGGGCCAACGTCCTGACTTTC | CASSMKTSGGPGANVLTF
TRBJ2-2 | . | few | TRBV14 | TGTGCCAGCAGCCAAGATCGAGTTGATTTCAGGGCGAACACCGGGGAGCTGTTTTTT | CASSQDRVDFRANTGELFF
TRBJ2-1 | TRBD2 | . | TRBV27 | TGTGCCAGCAGTCCATCTAGCGGGGGGGCCAATGAGCAGTTCTTC | CASSPSSGGANEQFF
TRBJ2-3 | TRBD2 | . | TRBV5-4 | TGTGCCAGCAGCTTCTCGGGGGGGGCAGATACGCAGTATTTT | CASSFSGGADTQYF
TRBJ1-1 | . | . | TRBV5-1 | TGCGCCAGCAGCCCCGACAGTCTGAACACTGAAGCTTTCTTT | CASSPDSLNTEAFF
TRBJ1-6 | . | . | TRBV29-1 | TGCAGCGTGGAGAAGAGCGGCACCCTCCACTTT | CSVEKSGTLHF
TRBJ1-5 | TRBD1 | . | TRBV15 | TGTGCCACCAGACAACCGGGACAGGGTAATCAGCCCCAGCATTTT | CATRQPGQGNQPQHF
TRBJ1-1 | . | . | TRBV14 | TGTGCCAGCAGCCAACTGAGGAACACTGAAGCTTTCTTT | CASSQLRNTEAFF
TRBJ1-6 | TRBD1 | once | TRBV28 | TGTGCCAGCATTTCTCTTTTTGACAGGGGCTATAATTCACCCCTCCACTTT | CASISLFDRGYNSPLHF
TRBJ2-1 | . | once | TRBV7-8 | TGTGCCAGCAGCTTCCTCGCTTCCCAGGGGAGCTCCTACAATGAGCAGTTCTTC | CASSFLASQGSSYNEQFF
TRBJ2-5 | . | . | TRBV7-2 | TGTGCCAGCAGCCTACTACAAGAGACCCAGTACTTC | CASSLLQETQYF
TRBJ2-7 | . | . | TRBV9 | TGTGCCAGCAGCGTAGCGGTAACGGGGTACGAGCAGTACTTC | CASSVAVTGYEQYF
TRBJ2-3 | . | . | TRBV7-9 | TGTGCCAGCAGCTTGAGCGGTGACACAGATACGCAGTATTTT | CASSLSGDTDTQYF
TRBJ2-7 | . | . | TRBV7-9 | TGTGCCAGCAGCTTTGCCAGCTCAGGCTACGAGCAGTACTTC | CASSFASSGYEQYF
TRBJ1-3 | TRBD1 | . | TRBV10-1 | TGCGCCAGCGGGACAGCCGGGGGAAACACCATATATTTT | CASGTAGGNTIYF
TRBJ2-3 | . | . | TRBV6-5 | TGTGCCAGCAGTAAGGGGACGGCTAGCGCAGATACGCAGTATTTT | CASSKGTASADTQYF
TRBJ1-1 | TRBD1 | . | TRBV6-5 | TGTGCCAGCCCCTCAACTGAAGACAGGGTCCCTGAAGCTTTCTTT | CASPSTEDRVPEAFF
TRBJ1-6 | TRBD1 | once | TRBV5-6 | TGTGCCAGCAGCTTACCGGGACAGGGTGTGTCACCCCTCCACTTT | CASSLPGQGVSPLHF
TRBJ1-4 | TRBD1 | . | TRBV6-1 | TGTGCCAGCAGTGAAGTAGGACAGGGTGGGGAAAAACTGTTTTTT | CASSEVGQGGEKLFF